This TCR beta chain was identified in a study of blood T cell repertoires in COVID-19. Study-wide background: COVID-19 samples from acute and convalescent phases originated in the United States, Italy and Spain. The cDNA or gDNA used as material had been derived from T cells, B-cell-depleted T cells, or PBMCs.

The CDR3 totals 17 residues. V shed 3 bases and J 8 bases; nucleotides not matched to a gene: 8. The V gene's germline CDR1 is SGHTA and CDR2 FQGNSA. Using immunoSEQ multiplex PCR, the repertoire was profiled, and TCRdb retains in-frame clones only, with some absent. In the table there are some 150,000 clones, 85% to 90% of which are singletons. The chain recombines TRBV7-2 with TRBJ2-1; 15 bases match TRBD2. This receptor was identified in a woman aged 60-70 years with acute or convalescent COVID-19. The source material was peripheral blood. In DNA form, the CDR3 reads TGTGCCAGCAGCTTCGGACTAGCGGGGGGGCAGGTGGATGAGCAGTTCTTC. It specifies CASSFGLAGGQVDEQFF.